These T cell receptor beta chains were read from a single sample in a study of neurological immune-mediated disorders. MiXCR was run by TCRdb on the 5' RACE reads, yielding one entry per CDR3 protein. The sample consists of about 80,000 distinct CDR3 sequences, more than 5% of them appearing once. Specimen: PBMCs. Receptor source: a woman aged 60-70 years with multiple sclerosis. Each CDR3 is given with its conserved first and last residue. D genes are given only for firm matches. Some rows mark clone size as missing; the rest say once, few, many or name a class of expanded clone.

J gene: TRBJ1-1; V gene: TRBV7-2; D gene: -; clone size: many; CDR3 DNA: TGTGCCAGCAGCCCACTGGCTGAAGCTTTCTTT; CDR3 protein: CASSPLAEAFF
J gene: TRBJ2-5; V gene: TRBV12-3/TRBV12-4; D gene: -; clone size: many; CDR3 DNA: TGTGCCAGCAACGGGGGTTACCAAGAGACCCAGTACTTC; CDR3 protein: CASNGGYQETQYF
J gene: TRBJ1-5; V gene: TRBV7-8; D gene: -; clone size: -; CDR3 DNA: TGTGCCAGCAGCTTGGTGGGGGGTGAGCAGCACCAGCATTTT; CDR3 protein: CASSLVGGEQHQHF
J gene: TRBJ1-5; V gene: TRBV5-6; D gene: -; clone size: many; CDR3 DNA: TGTGCCAGCAGCTTGGTTGGGGGCAATCAGCCCCAGCATTTT; CDR3 protein: CASSLVGGNQPQHF
J gene: TRBJ2-7; V gene: TRBV4-1; D gene: -; clone size: many; CDR3 DNA: TGCGCCAGCAGCCAATCCCGGGATGCCAGCTCCTACGAGCAGTACTTC; CDR3 protein: CASSQSRDASSYEQYF
J gene: TRBJ1-1; V gene: TRBV6-5; D gene: -; clone size: -; CDR3 DNA: TGTGCCACCAGGCAATACACTGAAGCTTTCTTT; CDR3 protein: CATRQYTEAFF
J gene: TRBJ2-1; V gene: TRBV10-3; D gene: TRBD1; clone size: many; CDR3 DNA: TGTGCCATTTCAGGGGGAGTTGAGCAGTTCTTC; CDR3 protein: CAISGGVEQFF
J gene: TRBJ2-5; V gene: TRBV11-2; D gene: TRBD1; clone size: many; CDR3 DNA: TGTGCCAGCAGTGGGACAGGCCAAGAGACCCAGTACTTC; CDR3 protein: CASSGTGQETQYF
J gene: TRBJ1-2; V gene: TRBV5-6; D gene: -; clone size: many; CDR3 DNA: TGTGCCAGCAGCCCTCGACGGGGGCAGGGTTATGGCTACACCTTC; CDR3 protein: CASSPRRGQGYGYTF
J gene: TRBJ2-2; V gene: TRBV12-3/TRBV12-4; D gene: -; clone size: many; CDR3 DNA: TGTGCCAGCATCGGCCGGGAGAGACGTGCGGAGCTGTTTTTT; CDR3 protein: CASIGRERRAELFF
J gene: TRBJ1-4; V gene: TRBV5-1; D gene: -; clone size: -; CDR3 DNA: TGCGCCAGCAGCTTGGAAGGGACGGATGAAAAACTGTTTTTT; CDR3 protein: CASSLEGTDEKLFF
J gene: TRBJ2-7; V gene: TRBV12-3/TRBV12-4; D gene: TRBD1; clone size: many; CDR3 DNA: TGTGCCAGCAGTCCGGGGACAGGGGTTACCTACGAGCAGTACTTC; CDR3 protein: CASSPGTGVTYEQYF
J gene: TRBJ1-6; V gene: TRBV3-1; D gene: -; clone size: few; CDR3 DNA: TGTGCCAGCAGCCCGTCAGGTTACGGTTCACCCCTCCACTTT; CDR3 protein: CASSPSGYGSPLHF
J gene: TRBJ1-4; V gene: TRBV20-1; D gene: -; clone size: many; CDR3 DNA: TGCAGTGCTAGACCCGGGCAAGGGCTTGAAAAACTGTTTTTT; CDR3 protein: CSARPGQGLEKLFF
J gene: TRBJ1-5; V gene: TRBV5-1; D gene: -; clone size: many; CDR3 DNA: TGCGCCAGCAGCTTGATCGGGGACAGCAATCAGCCCCAGCATTTT; CDR3 protein: CASSLIGDSNQPQHF
J gene: TRBJ2-7; V gene: TRBV7-9; D gene: -; clone size: many; CDR3 DNA: TGTGCCAGCAGCTTAACGGGGGCGAGGTCCTACGAGCAGTACTTC; CDR3 protein: CASSLTGARSYEQYF
J gene: TRBJ2-1; V gene: TRBV5-5; D gene: -; clone size: many; CDR3 DNA: TGTGCCAGCAGCTTGGCCTCCAAGAACAATGAGCAGTTCTTC; CDR3 protein: CASSLASKNNEQFF
J gene: TRBJ2-3; V gene: TRBV12-3/TRBV12-4; D gene: TRBD2; clone size: many; CDR3 DNA: TGTGCCAGCAGTTTAGAGGCGGGGGGGCTTGGAGATACGCAGTATTTT; CDR3 protein: CASSLEAGGLGDTQYF
J gene: TRBJ2-2; V gene: TRBV7-8; D gene: TRBD1; clone size: few; CDR3 DNA: TGTGCCAGCAGCTTAAGGACAGGTGCGAACACCGGGGAGCTGTTTTTT; CDR3 protein: CASSLRTGANTGELFF
J gene: TRBJ2-7; V gene: TRBV29-1; D gene: TRBD1; clone size: many; CDR3 DNA: TGCAGCGTTAGACAGGGCTCCTACGAGCAGTACTTC; CDR3 protein: CSVRQGSYEQYF
J gene: TRBJ2-3; V gene: TRBV20-1; D gene: -; clone size: many; CDR3 DNA: TGCAGTGCCCTCCCCCCCACAGATACGCAGTATTTT; CDR3 protein: CSALPPTDTQYF
J gene: TRBJ2-2; V gene: TRBV6-5; D gene: -; clone size: many; CDR3 DNA: TGTGCCAGCAGTTACTATCCAACCTCGAGGGGGGAGCTGTTTTTT; CDR3 protein: CASSYYPTSRGELFF
J gene: TRBJ2-5; V gene: TRBV5-6; D gene: TRBD2; clone size: many; CDR3 DNA: TGTGCCAGCAGCTTGCCGCTACTAGCGGGACAAGAGACCCAGTACTTC; CDR3 protein: CASSLPLLAGQETQYF
J gene: TRBJ2-2; V gene: TRBV7-2; D gene: -; clone size: many; CDR3 DNA: TGTGCCAGCAGCCGGGAATTCGGGAACACCGGGGAGCTGTTTTTT; CDR3 protein: CASSREFGNTGELFF
J gene: TRBJ1-1; V gene: TRBV6-1; D gene: -; clone size: many; CDR3 DNA: TGTGCCAGCAGTGAAACTGCAGGAGAACTGAACACTGAAGCTTTCTTT; CDR3 protein: CASSETAGELNTEAFF
J gene: TRBJ1-1; V gene: TRBV7-8; D gene: -; clone size: many; CDR3 DNA: TGTGCCAGCAGCTTTCCCCACAGTGGGAACACTGAAGCTTTCTTT; CDR3 protein: CASSFPHSGNTEAFF
J gene: TRBJ2-1; V gene: TRBV4-1; D gene: -; clone size: many; CDR3 DNA: TGCGCCAGCAGCCCCCCCGAGGGCTCCTACAATGAGCAGTTCTTC; CDR3 protein: CASSPPEGSYNEQFF
J gene: TRBJ2-3; V gene: TRBV6-1; D gene: TRBD2; clone size: many; CDR3 DNA: TGTGCCAGCAAGGCTAGCGGGGGGCCCACAGATACGCAGTATTTT; CDR3 protein: CASKASGGPTDTQYF
J gene: TRBJ2-7; V gene: TRBV12-3/TRBV12-4; D gene: -; clone size: -; CDR3 DNA: TGTGCCAGCAGACGGACCGTCTCCTACGAGCAGTACTTC; CDR3 protein: CASRRTVSYEQYF
J gene: TRBJ2-2; V gene: TRBV6-5; D gene: TRBD1; clone size: many; CDR3 DNA: TGTGCCAGCGGAACATACAGGGGTCGTACCACCGGGGAGCTGTTTTTT; CDR3 protein: CASGTYRGRTTGELFF
J gene: TRBJ2-1; V gene: TRBV7-9; D gene: TRBD1; clone size: many; CDR3 DNA: TGTGCCAGCAGGCTCAGGAGACCGGGACAGGGAAAGAATGAGCAGTTCTTC; CDR3 protein: CASRLRRPGQGKNEQFF
J gene: TRBJ1-6; V gene: TRBV5-1; D gene: TRBD1; clone size: many; CDR3 DNA: TGCGCCAGCAGCCCCAGGCGGGACAGGGGCGACTCCTATAATTCACTCCTCCACTTT; CDR3 protein: CASSPRRDRGDSYNSLLHF
J gene: TRBJ2-2; V gene: TRBV5-1; D gene: TRBD2; clone size: many; CDR3 DNA: TGCGCCAGCAGCTTGCAAGCGGGGGCAGCCGGGGAGCTGTTTTTT; CDR3 protein: CASSLQAGAAGELFF
J gene: TRBJ2-3; V gene: TRBV19; D gene: -; clone size: -; CDR3 DNA: TGTGCCACTTCGGACAAGGGTGAGGATACGCAGTATTTT; CDR3 protein: CATSDKGEDTQYF
J gene: TRBJ2-7; V gene: TRBV6-1; D gene: TRBD2; clone size: many; CDR3 DNA: TGTGCCAGCAGTGTCTTCGGGACTAGAGACGAGCAGTACTTC; CDR3 protein: CASSVFGTRDEQYF
J gene: TRBJ1-3; V gene: TRBV6-5; D gene: -; clone size: few; CDR3 DNA: TGTGCCAGCAGTTACTCCCCGGGGGGAGACACCATATATTTT; CDR3 protein: CASSYSPGGDTIYF
J gene: TRBJ2-5; V gene: TRBV10-3; D gene: -; clone size: many; CDR3 DNA: TGTGCCATCAGTGACTTGAGAAGGGCAGTCCAAGAGACCCAGTACTTC; CDR3 protein: CAISDLRRAVQETQYF
J gene: TRBJ2-4; V gene: TRBV6-6; D gene: TRBD2; clone size: many; CDR3 DNA: TGTGCCAGCAGTTACTCTCAAGGCGGGGGAGCGGCCAAAAACATTCAGTACTTC; CDR3 protein: CASSYSQGGGAAKNIQYF
J gene: TRBJ1-1; V gene: TRBV20-1; D gene: TRBD1; clone size: -; CDR3 DNA: TGCAGTGCTAGAGCCCCCCAGGGGGTAAACACTGAAGCTTTCTTT; CDR3 protein: CSARAPQGVNTEAFF
J gene: TRBJ1-1; V gene: TRBV18; D gene: TRBD1; clone size: few; CDR3 DNA: TGTGCCAGCTCACCACCAGCGACAGGGAAAGCTTTCTTT; CDR3 protein: CASSPPATGKAFF
J gene: TRBJ2-2; V gene: TRBV7-2; D gene: -; clone size: many; CDR3 DNA: TGTGCCAGCAGAAGAGGGGTGACCGGGGAGCTGTTTTTT; CDR3 protein: CASRRGVTGELFF
J gene: TRBJ2-1; V gene: TRBV20-1; D gene: TRBD1; clone size: -; CDR3 DNA: TGCAGTGCTAGAGATCGTGTAGGACAGGGGCAGGGTGAGCAGTTCTTC; CDR3 protein: CSARDRVGQGQGEQFF
J gene: TRBJ2-3; V gene: TRBV4-1; D gene: -; clone size: many; CDR3 DNA: TGCGCCAGCAGCCAAGAAGGCGCCTCGAGCACAGATACGCAGTATTTT; CDR3 protein: CASSQEGASSTDTQYF
J gene: TRBJ1-5; V gene: TRBV20-1; D gene: TRBD1; clone size: many; CDR3 DNA: TGCAGTGCAACCACAGGGGATAATCAGCCCCAGCATTTT; CDR3 protein: CSATTGDNQPQHF